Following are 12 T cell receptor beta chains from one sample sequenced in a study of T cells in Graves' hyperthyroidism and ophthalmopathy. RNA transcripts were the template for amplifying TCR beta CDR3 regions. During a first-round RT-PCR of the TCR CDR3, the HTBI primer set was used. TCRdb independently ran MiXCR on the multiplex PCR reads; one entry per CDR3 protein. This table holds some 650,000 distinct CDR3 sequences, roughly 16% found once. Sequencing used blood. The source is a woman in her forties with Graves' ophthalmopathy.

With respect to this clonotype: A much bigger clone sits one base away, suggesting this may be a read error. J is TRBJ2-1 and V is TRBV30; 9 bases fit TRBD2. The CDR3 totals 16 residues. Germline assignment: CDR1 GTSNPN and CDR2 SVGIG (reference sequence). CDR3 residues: CAWTQGGGRANNEQLF. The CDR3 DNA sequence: TGTGCCTGGACCCAAGGGGGCGGGAGGGCCAACAATGAGCAGCTCTTC.

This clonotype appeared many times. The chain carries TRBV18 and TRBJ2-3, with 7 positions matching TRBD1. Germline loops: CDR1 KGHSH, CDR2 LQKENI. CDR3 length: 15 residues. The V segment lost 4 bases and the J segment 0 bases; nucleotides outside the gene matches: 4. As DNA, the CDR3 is TGTGCCAGCTCACGGGGACAGTCTAGCACAGATACGCAGTATTTT. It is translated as CASSRGQSSTDTQYF.

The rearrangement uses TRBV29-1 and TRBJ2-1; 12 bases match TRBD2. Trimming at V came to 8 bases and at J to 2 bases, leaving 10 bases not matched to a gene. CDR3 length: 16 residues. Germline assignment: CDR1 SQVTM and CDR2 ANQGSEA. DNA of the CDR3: TGCAGCACGGGACTAGCGGGCGGTCTTACCTACAATGAGCAGTTCTTC. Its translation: CSTGLAGGLTYNEQFF.

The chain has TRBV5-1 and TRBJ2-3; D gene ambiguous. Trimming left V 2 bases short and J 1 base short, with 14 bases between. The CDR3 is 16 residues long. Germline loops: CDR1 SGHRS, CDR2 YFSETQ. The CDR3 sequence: CASSFYPTSRTDTQYF. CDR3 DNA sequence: TGCGCCAGCAGCTTTTACCCGACAAGCCGCACAGATACGCAGTATTTT.

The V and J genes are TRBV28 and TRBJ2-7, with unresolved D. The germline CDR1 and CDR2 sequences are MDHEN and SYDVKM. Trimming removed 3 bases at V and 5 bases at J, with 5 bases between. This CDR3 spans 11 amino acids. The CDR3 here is CASSLGHEQYF. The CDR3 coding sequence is TGTGCCAGCAGTTTGGGCCACGAGCAGTACTTC.

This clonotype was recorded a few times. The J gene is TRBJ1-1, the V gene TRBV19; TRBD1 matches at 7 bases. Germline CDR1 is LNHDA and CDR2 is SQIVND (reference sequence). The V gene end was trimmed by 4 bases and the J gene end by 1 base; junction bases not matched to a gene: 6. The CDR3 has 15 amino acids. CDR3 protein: CASSKGGQWNTEAFF. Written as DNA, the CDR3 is TGTGCCAGTAGTAAGGGGGGACAGTGGAACACTGAAGCTTTCTTT.

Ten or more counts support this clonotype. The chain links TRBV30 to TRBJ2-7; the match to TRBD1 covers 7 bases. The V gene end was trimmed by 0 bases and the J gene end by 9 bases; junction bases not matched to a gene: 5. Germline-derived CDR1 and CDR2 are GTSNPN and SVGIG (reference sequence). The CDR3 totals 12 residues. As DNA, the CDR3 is TGTGCCTGGAGTGTGAGGGGGCAAGGGCAGTACTTC. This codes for CAWSVRGQGQYF. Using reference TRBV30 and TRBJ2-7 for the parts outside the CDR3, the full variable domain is SQTIHQWPATLVQPVGSPLSLECTVEGTSNPNLYWYRQAAGRGLQLLFYSVGIGQISSEVPQNLSASRPQDRQFILSSKKLLLSDSGFYLCAWSVRGQGQYFGPGTRLTVT.

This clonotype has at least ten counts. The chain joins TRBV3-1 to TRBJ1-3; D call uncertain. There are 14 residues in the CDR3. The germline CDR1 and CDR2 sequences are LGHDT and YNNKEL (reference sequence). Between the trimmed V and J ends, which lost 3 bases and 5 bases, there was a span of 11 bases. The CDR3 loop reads CASSQRGTRNTIYF. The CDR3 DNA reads TGTGCCAGCAGCCAGAGAGGAACGCGAAACACCATATATTTT.

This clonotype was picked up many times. The CDR3 reads CSAEGLEETQYF. The CDR3 DNA sequence: TGCAGTGCTGAAGGACTAGAAGAGACCCAGTACTTC. The V call is TRBV20-1, the J call TRBJ2-5; 7 positions match TRBD2. The CDR3 totals 12 residues. Germline CDR1 and CDR2: DFQATT and SNEGSKA (reference sequence). V lost 5 bases and J lost 3; bases outside the gene matches: 3.

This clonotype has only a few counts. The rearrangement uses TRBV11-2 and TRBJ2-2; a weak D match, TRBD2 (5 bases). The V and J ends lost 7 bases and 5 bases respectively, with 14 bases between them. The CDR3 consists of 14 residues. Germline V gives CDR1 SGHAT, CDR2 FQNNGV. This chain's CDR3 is CASTRISGTGELFF. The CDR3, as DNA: TGTGCCAGCACCCGAATCTCGGGGACCGGGGAGCTGTTTTTT.

CDR3 amino acids: CASSLDRGGTDTQYF. CDR3 nucleotide sequence: TGCGCCAGCAGCTTGGATCGGGGGGGCACAGATACGCAGTATTTT. The chain uses TRBV5-1 and TRBJ2-3, with TRBD2 matching over 7 bases. CDR1 is SGHRS, CDR2 YFSETQ, per germline. Unmatched junction bases numbered 2, after V lost 0 bases and J lost 1 base. CDR3 length: 15 amino acids.

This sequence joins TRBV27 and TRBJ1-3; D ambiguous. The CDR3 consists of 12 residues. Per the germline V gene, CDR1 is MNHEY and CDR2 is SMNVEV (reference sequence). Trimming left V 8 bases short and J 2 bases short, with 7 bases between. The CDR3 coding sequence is TGTGCCAGCGTAGGACCTGGAAACACCATATATTTT. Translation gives CASVGPGNTIYF.